The clone carrying this T cell receptor beta chain came up a few times. This entry comes from a study of blood T cell repertoires in COVID-19. The wider study: Acute and convalescent COVID-19 samples came from the United States, Italy and Spain. PBMCs, B-cell-depleted T cells, or T cells provided the cDNA or gDNA that made up the material.

CDR3 length: 14 residues. Germline-derived CDR1 and CDR2 are SQVTM and ANQGSEA. Trimming removed 4 bases at V and 4 bases at J, with 16 bases between. Methods used by the authors: How many nucleated cells were present was estimated from reference gene primer amplification. Assay: immunoSEQ multiplex PCR; the TCRdb copy retains only in-frame clones and omits some. D and trimming were read from the DNA, whereas the V and J calls and clone size are those reported in that table. The profile shows around 260,000 clones, 65% to 90% of them singletons. The chain has TRBV29-1 and TRBJ1-1; D is possibly TRBD1 (6 bases). The sample comprised peripheral blood. The clonotype comes from a human donor in a cohort sampled during active COVID-19. The CDR3 here is CSVVTGPLSTEAFF. The CDR3 bases are TGCAGCGTTGTAACAGGGCCTTTGAGCACTGAAGCTTTCTTT.